The 27 T cell receptor beta chains presented below share a single source sample, sequenced in a study. TCRdb reprocessed the RT-PCR reads via MiXCR and lists one record per CDR3 protein. Among about 6,500 distinct CDR3 sequences listed, approximately 89% were seen once. The source material was memory CD4+ T cells from blood. Every receptor here comes from a female donor in good health, serving as a healthy control.

Notes on this clonotype: This beta chain is an unintended read in a library built for alpha chains; its size means little. The gene calls are TRBV20-1 and TRBJ2-4, with D perhaps given as TRBD1 or TRBD2 (5 bases each). CDR3 length: 15 amino acids. Germline CDR1 DFQATT, CDR2 SNEGSKA (reference sequence). Trimming took off 5 bases at V and 6 bases at J, with 20 bases between the two ends. CDR3 bases: TGCAGTGCTTGGGACCGTTATAGCCAGGGAAACATTCAGTACTTC. Amino acid sequence: CSAWDRYSQGNIQYF.

Regarding this clonotype: The library was prepared for alpha chains; this beta chain is a stray read, so its frequency means little. The chain joins TRBV5-4 to TRBJ2-3; TRBD2 agrees at 10 bases. Germline CDR1 is SGHNT and CDR2 is YYREEE (reference sequence). The CDR3 sequence is 15 residues long. V lost 6 bases and J lost 4; bases outside the gene matches: 8. This chain's CDR3 is CASTLWGTSADTQYF. CDR3 nucleotide sequence: TGTGCCAGCACCCTCTGGGGGACTAGCGCAGATACGCAGTATTTT.

About this clonotype itself: This beta chain is an unintended read in a library built for alpha chains; its size means little. This chain links TRBV20-1 with TRBJ1-1; 8 nucleotides line up with TRBD1. The CDR3 spans 13 residues. V lost 3 bases, J lost 5 bases, and 5 bases stayed unmatched. Germline values: CDR1 DFQATT, CDR2 SNEGSKA (reference sequence). The CDR3: CSARDRVRTEAFF. The DNA of the CDR3 is TGCAGTGCTAGGGACAGGGTACGGACTGAAGCTTTCTTT.

For this clonotype: This beta chain was picked up by a library intended for alpha chains and is off target, so its count carries little meaning. This chain connects TRBV11-2 to TRBJ1-2, with D tentatively TRBD1 (6 bases). The CDR3 is 15 residues long. The germline V gene has CDR1 SGHAT and CDR2 FQNNGV. Deletions cut 0 bases from V and 7 bases from J, with 15 bases between. CDR3 DNA: TGTGCCAGCAGCTTAGAGGCCTCACAGGGAATTGGCTACACCTTC. Translating gives CASSLEASQGIGYTF.

The count of this clonotype is one. This beta chain is an unintended read in a library built for alpha chains; its size means little. The gene calls are TRBV29-1 and TRBJ1-2; maybe TRBD1 (6 bases). The CDR3 sequence is 13 residues long. With 3 bases removed from V and 7 bases from J, the gap between germline ends came to 15 bases. Per germline, CDR1 SQVTM and CDR2 ANQGSEA. DNA of the CDR3: TGCAGCGTTGACCAGGGACAATGGGGTGGCTACACCTTC. It codes for CSVDQGQWGGYTF.

Comment on this clonotype: The library was prepared for alpha chains; this beta chain is a stray read, so its frequency means little. The rearrangement uses TRBV5-1 and TRBJ2-2; perhaps TRBD2 as D (5 bases). CDR1 and CDR2 (germline): SGHRS, YFSETQ. This CDR3 contains 13 residues. The V and J ends lost 3 bases and 6 bases respectively, with 9 bases between them. CDR3 sequence reads: CASSYPEAGELFF. The DNA of the CDR3 is TGCGCCAGCAGCTACCCGGAGGCCGGGGAGCTGTTTTTT.

About this clonotype itself: The size of this beta chain means little, since it is a stray read in a library made for alpha chains. The rearrangement joins TRBV20-1 to TRBJ2-5; 10 positions match TRBD1. V lost 4 bases and J lost 5; bases outside the gene matches: 7. CDR3 length: 14 residues. Germline CDR1 is DFQATT and CDR2 is SNEGSKA (reference sequence). CDR3 sequence (DNA): TGCAGTGCTATTTCGGGACAGGGGATGGAGACCCAGTACTTC. Its translation is CSAISGQGMETQYF.

As regards this clonotype: Since the library was made to target alpha chains, this beta chain is a stray read and its abundance is not meaningful. The gene calls are TRBV7-2 and TRBJ2-7; TRBD2 matches 8 bases. Trimming took 1 base from V and 4 from J; bases not matched to a gene: 6. Germline values: CDR1 SGHTA, CDR2 FQGNSA. This CDR3 has 15 amino acids. The CDR3 region is CASSLGGAGAYEQYF. CDR3 DNA sequence: TGTGCCAGCAGCTTAGGGGGAGCGGGAGCTTACGAGCAGTACTTC.

Regarding this clonotype: Since the library was made to target alpha chains, this beta chain is a stray read and its abundance is not meaningful. The chain uses TRBV20-1 and TRBJ1-2; TRBD1 matches at 8 bases. CDR1 and CDR2 from the germline V gene are DFQATT and SNEGSKA (reference sequence). J was trimmed by 7 bases and V by 1 base; bases with no gene match: 8. The CDR3 spans 14 residues. Here the CDR3 DNA reads TGCAGTGCTAGAGCCGCCGGGGGGACAGGTGGCTACACCTTC. It translates to CSARAAGGTGGYTF.

Points on this clonotype: This beta chain is a stray read from a library made for alpha chains; its abundance is not meaningful. The V and J genes are TRBV3-1 and TRBJ1-1; maybe TRBD1 (5 bases). V was trimmed by 3 bases and J by 5 bases, leaving 13 bases between them. This CDR3 is 14 amino acids long. Germline CDR1 is LGHDT and CDR2 is YNNKEL (reference sequence). The CDR3 sequence: CASSHRGRETEAFF. The CDR3 DNA sequence: TGTGCCAGCAGCCACCGGGGGAGGGAAACTGAAGCTTTCTTT.

The table lists this clonotype with a count of one. Found in a library prepared for alpha chains, this beta chain is an off-target read, and its abundance has little meaning. The CDR3 sequence: CASSNKDTYEQYF. For the CDR3, the DNA is TGTGCCAGCAGCAACAAGGACACCTACGAGCAGTACTTC. The V call is TRBV7-9, the J call TRBJ2-7; maybe TRBD1 (5 bases). In germline, CDR1 is SEHNR, CDR2 FQNEAQ (reference sequence). The CDR3 is made up of 13 amino acids. The V and J ends lost 5 bases and 2 bases respectively, with 10 bases between them.

Regarding this clonotype: The library was designed around alpha chains, so this beta chain is a stray read whose abundance carries little weight. In DNA, the CDR3 is TGTGCCACCCGTCGCGGGACTAGCTTCAATGAGCAGTACTTC. Its translation is CATRRGTSFNEQYF. The rearrangement uses TRBV6-5 and TRBJ2-7; TRBD2 agrees at 9 bases. The CDR3 is 14 amino acids. CDR1 and CDR2 from the germline V gene are MNHEY and SVGAGI. Germline trimming cut 10 bases from V and 7 bases from J; bases unmatched to any gene: 14.

In regard to this clonotype: This beta chain slipped into a library made for alpha chains as a stray read, so its size is not meaningful. The J gene is TRBJ2-1, the V gene TRBV7-9, with 11 bases aligning to TRBD2. V trimming: 11 bases; J trimming: 6 bases; junction bases outside the gene matches: 6. The CDR3 length is 13 residues. Germline loops: CDR1 SEHNR, CDR2 FQNEAQ (reference sequence). The CDR3 is CAASLAGGNEQFF. CDR3 nucleotides: TGTGCCGCGAGCCTAGCGGGGGGCAATGAGCAGTTCTTC.

This clonotype was seen a handful of times. The size of this beta chain means little, since it is a stray read in a library made for alpha chains. The J gene is TRBJ2-5, the V gene TRBV29-1; D not resolved. CDR1 SQVTM and CDR2 ANQGSEA come from the germline V gene. The CDR3 sequence is 10 residues long. Trimming cost V 5 bases and J 11 bases, with 12 bases left between them. The CDR3 DNA sequence: TGCAGCGTTTCAGAAGGGCCTCAGTACTTC. Protein sequence: CSVSEGPQYF.

As for this clonotype: Little can be read into the size of this beta chain, an off-target read in a library designed for alpha chains. The V and J genes are TRBV11-2 and TRBJ2-2, with D uncertain. This CDR3 contains 14 residues. The germline gives CDR1 SGHAT, CDR2 FQNNGV. Between the trimmed V and J ends, which lost 2 bases and 2 bases, there was a span of 6 bases. CDR3 DNA: TGTGCCAGCAGCTTAAGGCTAAACACCGGGGAGCTGTTTTTT. Protein sequence: CASSLRLNTGELFF.

Concerning this clonotype: Being off target in a library aimed at alpha chains, this beta chain has a size of little meaning. The chain uses TRBV6-5 and TRBJ2-7; 8 nucleotides align to TRBD2. The CDR3 spans 15 residues. Germline values: CDR1 MNHEY, CDR2 SVGAGI. V gave up 5 bases and J gave up 0 bases; unmatched junction bases: 6. CDR3 loop: CASSTQAGVSYEQYF. As DNA, the CDR3 is TGTGCCAGCAGTACCCAAGCGGGAGTCTCCTACGAGCAGTACTTC.

With respect to this clonotype: In a library made to pick up alpha chains, this beta chain is a stray read with a size that means little. The chain is built from TRBV10-3 and TRBJ2-1, with TRBD2 matching 12 bases. Per germline, CDR1 ENHRY and CDR2 SYGVKD. Trimming took 1 base from V and 9 from J; bases not matched to a gene: 1. The CDR3 runs to 14 residues. The CDR3 bases are TGTGCCATCAGTGAGTTACTAGCGGGAGGTGAGCAGTTCTTC. Protein: CAISELLAGGEQFF.

In the case of this clonotype: This beta chain is an off-target read within a library intended for alpha chains, so its frequency means little. This rearrangement joins TRBV18 to TRBJ2-5, with D hard to call. Germline assignment: CDR1 KGHSH and CDR2 LQKENI. The CDR3 runs 12 residues. Between the trimmed V and J ends, which lost 6 bases and 0 bases, there was a span of 5 bases. CDR3 sequence (DNA): TGTGCCAGCTCCCGGAACCAAGAGACCCAGTACTTC. Its translation is CASSRNQETQYF.

Regarding this clonotype: With the library built for alpha chains, this beta chain is off target and its frequency is not meaningful. The chain combines TRBV29-1 with TRBJ1-5, with a tentative D call TRBD1 (6 bases). The CDR3 runs 12 residues. Germline V gene sequence: CDR1 SQVTM, CDR2 ANQGSEA. The V and J ends lost 3 bases and 6 bases respectively, with 9 bases between them. CDR3 region: CSVETQGQPQHF. For the CDR3, the DNA is TGCAGCGTTGAGACACAGGGTCAGCCCCAGCATTTT.

Turning to this clonotype: With the library built for alpha chains, this beta chain is off target and its frequency is not meaningful. CDR3 amino acids: CSAIERGTGGFGNQPQHF. CDR3 DNA sequence: TGCAGTGCGATAGAGAGGGGGACAGGGGGCTTTGGTAATCAGCCCCAGCATTTT. The chain employs TRBV20-1 and TRBJ1-5; 12 bases agree with TRBD1. The CDR3 contains 18 residues. The junction had 16 bases not matched to a gene; V was cut back by 6 bases and J by 4 bases. Germline V gene data show CDR1 as DFQATT and CDR2 as SNEGSKA (reference sequence).

For this clonotype: Little can be read into the size of this beta chain, an off-target read in a library designed for alpha chains. The chain uses TRBV7-9 and TRBJ1-5, with D possibly being TRBD1 (6 bases). The length of the CDR3 is 16 residues. Germline CDR1 and CDR2: SEHNR and FQNEAQ (reference sequence). V was shortened by 1 base and J by 4 bases, with 14 bases between the two germline ends. CDR3 sequence (DNA): TGTGCCAGCAGCTTAGAATCCAGGGGCTATAATCAGCCCCAGCATTTT. This gives the protein CASSLESRGYNQPQHF. Together with reference TRBV7-9 and TRBJ1-5, the CDR3 gives the full variable domain: DTGVSQNPRHKITKRGQNVTFRCDPISEHNRLYWYRQTLGQGPEFLTYFQNEAQLEKSRLLSDRFSAERPKGSFSTLEIQRTEQGDSAMYLCASSLESRGYNQPQHFGDGTRLSIL.

Points on this clonotype: For a library built for alpha chains, this beta chain is a stray read; little rests on its size. The J gene is TRBJ1-2, the V gene TRBV5-6, with D possibly matching TRBD1 (5 bases). V was cut by 10 bases and J by 7 bases, with 20 bases left in between. This CDR3 is 13 amino acids long. Germline V lookup: CDR1 SGHDT, CDR2 YYEEEE. In DNA form, the CDR3 reads TGTGCCTCCTCACGGGGCAGGGAGAGTGGCTACACCTTC. It specifies CASSRGRESGYTF.

Notes on this clonotype: This beta chain is an off-target read within a library intended for alpha chains, so its frequency means little. The V gene is TRBV28, the J gene TRBJ1-1; D possibly corresponds to TRBD1 (5 bases). CDR3 length: 13 amino acids. The germline V gene has CDR1 MDHEN and CDR2 SYDVKM. Trimming removed 3 bases from V and 4 bases from J, with 9 bases in between. DNA for the CDR3: TGTGCCAGCAGTTTCGGGGGTCCCACTGAAGCTTTCTTT. Translated: CASSFGGPTEAFF.

Concerning this clonotype: The library was designed around alpha chains, so this beta chain is a stray read whose abundance carries little weight. The rearrangement uses TRBV6-2 or TRBV6-3 and TRBJ1-2, with D possibly TRBD1 on 5 matching bases. The CDR3 is 13 amino acids. The V gene lost 2 bases and the J gene lost 2 bases, with 6 bases spanning the gap. CDR1 is MNHEY, CDR2 SVGEGT, per germline. This CDR3 is CASSYKGNYGYTF. CDR3 DNA: TGTGCCAGCAGTTACAAGGGGAACTATGGCTACACCTTC.

Comment on this clonotype: As an off-target read in a library built for alpha chains, this beta chain has a frequency of little significance. The genes are TRBV20-1 and TRBJ2-7; 9 bases are a match to TRBD1. CDR3 length equals 14 residues. The V segment lost 6 bases and the J segment 5 bases; nucleotides outside the gene matches: 11. Germline-derived CDR1 and CDR2 are DFQATT and SNEGSKA (reference sequence). This chain's CDR3 is CSAYPGTGNDEQYF. As DNA, the CDR3 is TGCAGTGCCTACCCCGGGACAGGGAACGACGAGCAGTACTTC.

This clonotype has a single count. This beta chain is a stray sequence in a library constructed for alpha chains; its clone size is not meaningful. This chain uses TRBV12-3 or TRBV12-4 with TRBJ1-2; D is uncertain. Between the trimmed V and J ends, which lost 1 base and 5 bases, there was a span of 8 bases. The CDR3 totals 13 residues. The chain's CDR3 is CASSLGREYGYTF. For the CDR3, the DNA is TGTGCCAGCAGTTTAGGAAGGGAGTATGGCTACACCTTC.

Concerning this clonotype: A library prepared for alpha chains yielded this beta chain as an off-target read; its size is of little meaning. This chain joins TRBV5-1 and TRBJ2-1, with 8 bases identical to TRBD2. CDR3 length: 16 amino acids. The germline V gene has CDR1 SGHRS and CDR2 YFSETQ. J was trimmed by 2 bases and V by 7 bases; bases with no gene match: 11. CDR3 DNA: TGCGCCAGCGGGGGCGGGGGGACCCCGGCCTACAATGAGCAGTTCTTC. This translates into CASGGGGTPAYNEQFF.